The 9 T cell receptor beta chains presented below share a single source sample, sequenced in a study of regulatory T cells in long-lasting Graves disease. The time point was: persistent/refractory GD, antithyroid drugs over 5 years with positive TRAb. PBMCs were the source of the RNA used for TCR sequencing. Construction of TCR beta libraries relied on iRepertoire HTBI primers and on Arm-PCR targeting CDR3 regions. TCRdb re-called the multiplex PCR reads through MiXCR, storing one row per CDR3 protein. This table has a few hundred thousand distinct CDR3 sequences, approximately 25% appearing once. This sample comprised peripheral blood mononuclear cells (PBMCs), obtained when the disease was refractory, from a patient treated with antithyroid drugs. All receptors come from a middle-aged woman with Graves disease.

This clonotype was seen many times. The chain recombines TRBV27 with TRBJ1-5; D unclear. Germline values: CDR1 MNHEY, CDR2 SMNVEV (reference sequence). CDR3 length: 13 residues. Deletions cut 4 bases from V and 0 bases from J, with 4 bases between. The CDR3 is CASSSTSNQPQHF. Here the CDR3 DNA reads TGTGCCAGCAGTTCGACTAGCAATCAGCCCCAGCATTTT.

This clonotype was counted at least ten times. The genes are TRBV11-2 and TRBJ2-7; 7 bases are a match to TRBD2. V trimming: 1 base; J trimming: 2 bases; junction bases outside the gene matches: 2. CDR3 length: 14 residues. The V gene's germline CDR1 is SGHAT and CDR2 FQNNGV. The CDR3 nucleotides read TGTGCCAGCAGCTTAGGGGCGGGAGCCTACGAGCAGTACTTC. This codes for CASSLGAGAYEQYF.

The CDR3: CASSPLASGAAETQYF. The CDR3 region has the DNA TGTGCCAGCAGCCCCCTCGCTAGCGGAGCGGCTGAGACCCAGTACTTC. This sequence joins TRBV2 and TRBJ2-5; 7 bases align to TRBD2. The CDR3 sequence is 16 residues long. With 6 bases clipped from V and 5 bases from J, the junction kept 15 bases outside the gene matches. Germline CDR1 SNHLY, CDR2 FYNNEI.

This clonotype was counted many times. The chain links TRBV28 to TRBJ2-7, with TRBD1 as a possible D gene (6 bases). Trimming removed 4 bases from V and 0 bases from J, with 10 bases in between. The CDR3 consists of 14 residues. The germline CDR1 and CDR2 sequences are MDHEN and SYDVKM. Here the CDR3 DNA reads TGTGCCAGCAGTTCAGGACAGCCCTCCTACGAGCAGTACTTC. Residues: CASSSGQPSYEQYF.

The chain carries TRBV5-1 and TRBJ2-4; TRBD1 matches 7 bases. This CDR3 contains 20 residues. Germline V gene lookup returns CDR1 SGHRS and CDR2 YFSETQ. J gave up 5 bases and V 5 bases, and 25 bases lay outside the gene matches. The CDR3, as DNA: TGCGCCAGCAGACTCACGCCGGGACAGTCGTCCTTAGAGGTCCAAAACATTCAGTACTTC. It yields the protein CASRLTPGQSSLEVQNIQYF.

This clonotype was counted many times. V gene TRBV6-2 or TRBV6-3 combines with J gene TRBJ1-5; 8 nucleotides align to TRBD1. From germline, CDR1 is MNHEY and CDR2 SVGEGT. The CDR3 spans 15 residues. V trimming: 2 bases; J trimming: 7 bases; junction bases outside the gene matches: 7. The CDR3 DNA is TGTGCCAGCAGTTACACCGGACAGGGAGGCCAGCCCCAGCATTTT. As protein: CASSYTGQGGQPQHF.

This clonotype has ten or more counts. This chain connects TRBV19 to TRBJ1-5; maybe TRBD1 (5 bases). V lost 2 bases to trimming and J lost 1 base, with 6 bases between them. The CDR3 runs 14 residues. Germline loops: CDR1 LNHDA, CDR2 SQIVND (reference sequence). This chain's CDR3 is CASSIRTSNQPQHF. The CDR3 bases are TGTGCCAGTAGTATAAGGACAAGCAATCAGCCCCAGCATTTT.

This clonotype was detected many times. The chain is built from TRBV28 and TRBJ1-6; a possible D gene is TRBD1 (6 bases). Germline V gene data show CDR1 as MDHEN and CDR2 as SYDVKM. The CDR3 has 16 amino acids. The V and J ends lost 4 bases and 0 bases respectively, with 10 bases between them. For the CDR3, the DNA is TGTGCCAGCAGTTGGGGGCTAAGCTCCTATAATTCACCCCTCCACTTT. Translated, it gives CASSWGLSSYNSPLHF.

In this sample, this clonotype turned up many times. This chain uses TRBV2 with TRBJ2-2; D may be TRBD2 (5 bases). V was clipped by 1 base and J by 2 bases, with 8 bases between them. Germline CDR1 SNHLY, CDR2 FYNNEI. CDR3 length: 15 amino acids. The CDR3 reads CASSEGTSNTGELFF. In DNA, the CDR3 is TGTGCCAGCAGTGAAGGGACTTCAAACACCGGGGAGCTGTTTTTT.